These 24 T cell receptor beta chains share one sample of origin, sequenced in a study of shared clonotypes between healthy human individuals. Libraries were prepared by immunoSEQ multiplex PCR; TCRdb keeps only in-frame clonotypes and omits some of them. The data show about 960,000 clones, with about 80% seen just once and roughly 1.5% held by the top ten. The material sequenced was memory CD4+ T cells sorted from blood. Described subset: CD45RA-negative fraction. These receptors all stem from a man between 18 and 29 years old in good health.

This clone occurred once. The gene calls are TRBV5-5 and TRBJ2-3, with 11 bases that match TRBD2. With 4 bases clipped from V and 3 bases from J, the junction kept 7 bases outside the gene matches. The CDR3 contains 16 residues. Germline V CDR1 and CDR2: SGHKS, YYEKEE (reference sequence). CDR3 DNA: TGTGCCAGCAGCCCTTTTAGCGGGGGGGCTACAGATACGCAGTATTTT. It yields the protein CASSPFSGGATDTQYF.

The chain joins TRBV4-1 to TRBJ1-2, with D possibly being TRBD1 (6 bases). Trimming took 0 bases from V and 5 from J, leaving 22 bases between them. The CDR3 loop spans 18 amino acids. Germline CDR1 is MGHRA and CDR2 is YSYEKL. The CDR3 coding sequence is TGCGCCAGCAGCCAAGATCGGGTGGGAACAGGGAAGGGGTATGGCTACACCTTC. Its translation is CASSQDRVGTGKGYGYTF.

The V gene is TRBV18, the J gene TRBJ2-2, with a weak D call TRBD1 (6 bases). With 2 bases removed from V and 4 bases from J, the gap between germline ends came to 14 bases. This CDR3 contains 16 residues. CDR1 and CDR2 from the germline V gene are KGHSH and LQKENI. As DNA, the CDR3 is TGTGCCAGCTCACCAATACGACAGGCTTCCACCGGGGAGCTGTTTTTT. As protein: CASSPIRQASTGELFF. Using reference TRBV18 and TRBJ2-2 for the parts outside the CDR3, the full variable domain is NAGVMQNPRHLVRRRGQEARLRCSPMKGHSHVYWYRQLPEEGLKFMVYLQKENIIDESGMPKERFSAEFPKEGPSILRIQQVVRGDSAAYFCASSPIRQASTGELFFGEGSRLTVL.

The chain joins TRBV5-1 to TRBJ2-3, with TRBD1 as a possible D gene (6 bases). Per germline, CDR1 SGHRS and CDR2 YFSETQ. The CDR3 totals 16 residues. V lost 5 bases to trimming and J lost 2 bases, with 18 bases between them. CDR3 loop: CASREQGGGVTDTQYF. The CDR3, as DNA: TGCGCCAGCAGGGAACAGGGCGGAGGAGTCACAGATACGCAGTATTTT.

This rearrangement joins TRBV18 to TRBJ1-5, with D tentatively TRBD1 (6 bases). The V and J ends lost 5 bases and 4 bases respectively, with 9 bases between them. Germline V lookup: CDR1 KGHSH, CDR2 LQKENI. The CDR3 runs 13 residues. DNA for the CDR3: TGTGCCAGCTCAGGGCAGGGGAATCAGCCCCAGCATTTT. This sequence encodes CASSGQGNQPQHF.

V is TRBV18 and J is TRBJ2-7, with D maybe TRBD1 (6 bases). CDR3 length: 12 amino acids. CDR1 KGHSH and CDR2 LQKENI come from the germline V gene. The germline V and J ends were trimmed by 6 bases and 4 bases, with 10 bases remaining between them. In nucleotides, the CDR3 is TGTGCCAGCTCCCCCGACAGGTACGAGCAGTACTTC. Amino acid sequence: CASSPDRYEQYF.

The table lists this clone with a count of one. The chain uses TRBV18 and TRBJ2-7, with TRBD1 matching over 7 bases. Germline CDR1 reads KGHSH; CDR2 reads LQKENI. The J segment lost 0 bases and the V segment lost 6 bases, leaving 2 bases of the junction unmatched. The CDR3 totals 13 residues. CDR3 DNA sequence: TGTGCCAGCTCCGCAGGGGGCTCCTACGAGCAGTACTTC. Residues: CASSAGGSYEQYF.

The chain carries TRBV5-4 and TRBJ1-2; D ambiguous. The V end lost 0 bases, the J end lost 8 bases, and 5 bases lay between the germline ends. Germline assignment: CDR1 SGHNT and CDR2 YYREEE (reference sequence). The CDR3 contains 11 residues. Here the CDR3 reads CASSLDRGYTF. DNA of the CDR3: TGTGCCAGCAGCTTGGACCGAGGCTACACCTTC.

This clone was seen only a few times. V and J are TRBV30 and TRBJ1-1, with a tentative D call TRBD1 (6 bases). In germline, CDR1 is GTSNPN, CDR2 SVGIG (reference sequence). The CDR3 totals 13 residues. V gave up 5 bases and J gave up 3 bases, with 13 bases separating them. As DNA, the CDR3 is TGTGCCTGGGCAGGACAGAGCCACACTGAAGCTTTCTTT. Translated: CAWAGQSHTEAFF.

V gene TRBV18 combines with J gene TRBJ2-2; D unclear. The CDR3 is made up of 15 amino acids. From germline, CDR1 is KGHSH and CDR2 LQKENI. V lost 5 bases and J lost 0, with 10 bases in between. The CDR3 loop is CASSLFLANTGELFF. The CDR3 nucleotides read TGTGCCAGCTCATTATTTCTCGCGAACACCGGGGAGCTGTTTTTT.

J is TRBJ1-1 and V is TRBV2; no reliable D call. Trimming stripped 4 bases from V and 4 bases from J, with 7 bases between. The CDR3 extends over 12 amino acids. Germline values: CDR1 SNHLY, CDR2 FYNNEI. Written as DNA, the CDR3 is TGTGCCAGCAGTGTCATGGGCACTGAAGCTTTCTTT. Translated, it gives CASSVMGTEAFF.

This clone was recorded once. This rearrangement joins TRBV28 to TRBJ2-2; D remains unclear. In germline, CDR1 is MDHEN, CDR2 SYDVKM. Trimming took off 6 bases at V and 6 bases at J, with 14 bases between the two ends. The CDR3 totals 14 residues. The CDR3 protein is CASSRPRGSGELFF. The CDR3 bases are TGTGCCAGCAGCCGCCCGCGAGGATCCGGGGAGCTGTTTTTT.

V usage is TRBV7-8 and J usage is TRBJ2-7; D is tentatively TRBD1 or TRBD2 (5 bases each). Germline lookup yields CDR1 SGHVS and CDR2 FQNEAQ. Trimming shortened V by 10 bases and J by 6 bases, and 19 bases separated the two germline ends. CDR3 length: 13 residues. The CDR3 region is CATTRDLGGEQYF. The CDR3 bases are TGTGCCACCACCCGGGACCTTGGAGGCGAGCAGTACTTC.

The CDR3 DNA reads TGTGCCAGCAGTGAAGCCCTAGCGGGGAAATACTCTGGGGCCAACGTCCTGACTTTC. Amino acids: CASSEALAGKYSGANVLTF. The V gene is TRBV2, the J gene TRBJ2-6; TRBD2 agrees at 9 bases. Trimming removed 0 bases from V and 0 bases from J; junction bases left unmatched: 6. The CDR3 runs 19 residues. Germline lookup yields CDR1 SNHLY and CDR2 FYNNEI.

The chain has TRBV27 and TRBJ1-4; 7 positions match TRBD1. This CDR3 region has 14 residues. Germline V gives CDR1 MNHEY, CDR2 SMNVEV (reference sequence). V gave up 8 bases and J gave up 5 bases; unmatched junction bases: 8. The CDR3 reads CASSPGTANEKLFF. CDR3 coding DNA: TGTGCCAGCTCTCCCGGGACAGCAAATGAAAAACTGTTTTTT.

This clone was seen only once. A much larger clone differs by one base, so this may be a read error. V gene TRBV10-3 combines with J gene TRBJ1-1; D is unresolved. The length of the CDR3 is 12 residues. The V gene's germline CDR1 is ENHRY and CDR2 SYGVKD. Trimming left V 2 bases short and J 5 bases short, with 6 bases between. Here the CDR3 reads CAISEAKTEAFF. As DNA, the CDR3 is TGTGCCATCAGTGAGGCGAAGACTGAAGCTTTCTTT.

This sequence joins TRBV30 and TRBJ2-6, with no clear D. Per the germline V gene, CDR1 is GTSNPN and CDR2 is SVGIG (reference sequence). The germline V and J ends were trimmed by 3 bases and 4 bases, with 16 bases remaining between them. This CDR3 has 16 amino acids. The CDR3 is CAWSPIRVRGANVLTF. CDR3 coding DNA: TGTGCCTGGAGCCCCATTAGGGTTCGCGGGGCCAACGTCCTGACTTTC.

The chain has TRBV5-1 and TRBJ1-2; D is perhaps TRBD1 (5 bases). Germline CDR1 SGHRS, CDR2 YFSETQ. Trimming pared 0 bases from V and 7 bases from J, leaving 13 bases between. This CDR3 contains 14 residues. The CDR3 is CASSLEGAVRGYTF. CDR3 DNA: TGCGCCAGCAGCTTGGAAGGGGCGGTTCGTGGCTACACCTTC. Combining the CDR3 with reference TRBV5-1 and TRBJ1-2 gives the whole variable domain KAGVTQTPRYLIKTRGQQVTLSCSPISGHRSVSWYQQTPGQGLQFLFEYFSETQRNKGNFPGRFSGRQFSNSRSEMNVSTLELGDSALYLCASSLEGAVRGYTFGSGTRLTVV.

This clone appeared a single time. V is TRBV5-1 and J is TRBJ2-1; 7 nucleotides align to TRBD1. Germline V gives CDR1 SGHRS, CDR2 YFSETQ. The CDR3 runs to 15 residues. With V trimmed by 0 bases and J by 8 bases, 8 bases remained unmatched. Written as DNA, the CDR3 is TGCGCCAGCAGCTTGGAGGCAGGGGGTAGCTATGAGCAGTTCTTC. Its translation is CASSLEAGGSYEQFF. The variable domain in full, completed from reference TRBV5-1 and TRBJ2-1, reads KAGVTQTPRYLIKTRGQQVTLSCSPISGHRSVSWYQQTPGQGLQFLFEYFSETQRNKGNFPGRFSGRQFSNSRSEMNVSTLELGDSALYLCASSLEAGGSYEQFFGPGTRLTVL.

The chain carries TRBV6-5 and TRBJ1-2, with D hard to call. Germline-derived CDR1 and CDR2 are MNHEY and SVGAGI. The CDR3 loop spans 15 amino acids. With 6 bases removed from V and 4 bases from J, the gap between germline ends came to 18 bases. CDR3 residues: CASSDSGILVYGYTF. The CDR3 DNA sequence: TGTGCCAGCAGCGATTCCGGGATCCTCGTCTATGGCTACACCTTC.

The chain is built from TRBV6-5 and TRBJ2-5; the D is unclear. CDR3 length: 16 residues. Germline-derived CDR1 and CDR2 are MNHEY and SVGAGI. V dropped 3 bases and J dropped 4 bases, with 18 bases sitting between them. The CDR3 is CASSYGSQPDSETQYF. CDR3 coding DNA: TGTGCCAGCAGTTATGGGTCCCAGCCCGACTCAGAGACCCAGTACTTC.

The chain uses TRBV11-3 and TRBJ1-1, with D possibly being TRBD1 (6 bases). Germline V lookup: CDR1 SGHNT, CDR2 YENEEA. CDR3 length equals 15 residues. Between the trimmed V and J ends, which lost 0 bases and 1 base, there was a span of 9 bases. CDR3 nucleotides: TGTGCCAGCAGCTTAGACGGGACATCGAACACTGAAGCTTTCTTT. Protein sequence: CASSLDGTSNTEAFF.

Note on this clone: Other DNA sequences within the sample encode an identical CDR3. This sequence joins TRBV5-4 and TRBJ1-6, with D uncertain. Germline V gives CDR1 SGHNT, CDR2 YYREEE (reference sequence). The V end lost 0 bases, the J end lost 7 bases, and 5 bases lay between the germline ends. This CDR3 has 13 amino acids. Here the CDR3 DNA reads TGTGCCAGCAGCTTGGGGGAAAATTCACCCCTCCACTTT. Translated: CASSLGENSPLHF.

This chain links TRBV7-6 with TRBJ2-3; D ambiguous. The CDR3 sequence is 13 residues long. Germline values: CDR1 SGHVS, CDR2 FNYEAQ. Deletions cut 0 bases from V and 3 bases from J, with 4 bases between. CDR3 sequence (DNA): TGTGCCAGCAGCTTAGCGAGAACAGATACGCAGTATTTT. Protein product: CASSLARTDTQYF. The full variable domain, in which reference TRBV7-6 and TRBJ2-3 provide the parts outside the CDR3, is GAGVSQSPRYKVTKRGQDVALRCDPISGHVSLYWYRQALGQGPEFLTYFNYEAQQDKSGLPNDRFSAERPEGSISTLTIQRTEQRDSAMYRCASSLARTDTQYFGPGTRLTVL.